These T cell receptor beta chains were read from a single sample in a study of cytomegalovirus exposure and HLA in healthy donors. Sequencing was performed with immunoSEQ multiplex PCR; in TCRdb, only in-frame clones are kept and a portion is missing. The sample lists about 200,000 clones, about three quarters occurring once. Sequencing used PBMCs. Receptor source: a woman in her 30s in good health and CMV-seronegative. Both conserved end residues are part of each CDR3. The D gene is left open where the match is weak. Some rows have no size entry. The others give once, few or many, or a class for an expanded clone.

j_call v_call clone_size d_call cdr3_nt cdr3_aa
TRBJ2-7 TRBV11-2 once TRBD2 TGTGCCAGCAGCCCACGGGGCGGGGGGTACGAGCAGTACTTC CASSPRGGGYEQYF
TRBJ2-1 TRBV5-1 . TRBD1 TGCGCCAGCAGCCAGCAAGGGACAGCGAGCTCCTACAATGAGCAGTTCTTC CASSQQGTASSYNEQFF
TRBJ2-1 TRBV18 . TRBD1 TGTGCCAGCTCACCGGCTGGACAGGGCTCCTACAATGAGCAGTTCTTC CASSPAGQGSYNEQFF
TRBJ2-7 TRBV12-5 . . TGTGCTAGTGGCCTTGGACTCGGCTACGAGCAGTACTTC CASGLGLGYEQYF
TRBJ1-6 TRBV30 few TRBD1 TGTGCCTGGAGGTTAGGGGACAGGGATAATTCACCCCTCCACTTT CAWRLGDRDNSPLHF
TRBJ2-1 TRBV7-8 . . TGTGCCAGCAGCTTAGGGGGGGGCCGTGAGCAGTTCTTC CASSLGGGREQFF
TRBJ2-2 TRBV25-1 . TRBD1 TGTGCCAGCCGGACAGGTCGAGGGGACACCGGGGAGCTGTTTTTT CASRTGRGDTGELFF
TRBJ2-7 TRBV27 . TRBD1 TGTGCCAGCAGGCCGGGACAGTCCTACGAGCAGTACTTC CASRPGQSYEQYF
TRBJ2-7 TRBV6-1 . . TGTGCCAGCAGACCAGACATTTCCTACGAGCAGTACTTC CASRPDISYEQYF
TRBJ2-1 TRBV4-1 . . TGCGCCAGCAGCCAAGTCATCGCGGAAGGACACTTCTACAATGAGCAGTTCTTC CASSQVIAEGHFYNEQFF
TRBJ2-2 TRBV4-2 . . TGTGCCAGCAGCCAAGGTGGACAGCTAAACACCGGGGAGCTGTTTTTT CASSQGGQLNTGELFF
TRBJ1-5 TRBV5-4 . . TGTGCCAGCAGCCTGAACCGGGATCAGCCCCAGCATTTT CASSLNRDQPQHF
TRBJ2-7 TRBV5-1 . TRBD2 TGCGCCAGCAGCCGAGGAGGAGGACTAGCGGACCGATCCTACGAGCAGTACTTC CASSRGGGLADRSYEQYF
TRBJ2-7 TRBV30 . . TGTGCCTGGAGTGTAGGTCAGGGGCACCACGAGCAGTACTTC CAWSVGQGHHEQYF
TRBJ2-7 TRBV5-1 . . TGCGCCAGCAGCTCTGGACAGCGTCCGACCTACGAGCAGTACTTC CASSSGQRPTYEQYF
TRBJ2-7 TRBV6-6 few . TGTGCCAGCAGGGATCAGGGGGGTTCCTACGAGCAGTACTTC CASRDQGGSYEQYF
TRBJ1-6 TRBV13 . . TGTGCCAGCAGCCTAAGCCGAGCTAATTCACCCCTCCACTTT CASSLSRANSPLHF
TRBJ2-5 TRBV7-9 . . TGTGCCAGCCTCCCCAGGGTACAGGAGACCCAGTACTTC CASLPRVQETQYF
TRBJ2-6 TRBV7-3 . . TGTGCCAGCAGTACCGAGAACTCTGGGGCCAACGTCCTGACTTTC CASSTENSGANVLTF
TRBJ2-3 TRBV5-1 . TRBD1 TGCGCCAGCAGCTTGGTGCCCGGGACAGGGGACCCAGATACGCAGTATTTT CASSLVPGTGDPDTQYF
TRBJ2-7 TRBV5-1 . . TGCGCCAGCAGCCCCACGACAGCGACCTACGAGCAGTACTTC CASSPTTATYEQYF
TRBJ2-2 TRBV7-6 . . TGTGCCAGCAGCACCGGACAGTACACCGGGGAGCTGTTTTTT CASSTGQYTGELFF
TRBJ1-2 TRBV29-1 . . TGCAGCGTTGGCACAGGTGCTAACTATGGCTACACCTTC CSVGTGANYGYTF
TRBJ2-2 TRBV5-4 . TRBD2 TGTGCCAGCAGCTTGGCGGGGACTAGCGTTAACACCGGGGAGCTGTTTTTT CASSLAGTSVNTGELFF
TRBJ1-5 TRBV6-5 few . TGTGCCAGCAGTTACCTAGGGGGTGGTCAGCCCCAGCATTTT CASSYLGGGQPQHF
TRBJ2-1 TRBV6-6 . TRBD2 TGTGCCAGCAGTTACGGGACTAGGGGGGGGTACAATGAGCAGTTCTTC CASSYGTRGGYNEQFF
TRBJ1-6 TRBV18 . . TGTGCCAGCTCACCAGTCGTAGGTCTAGGCTATAATTCACCCCTCCACTTT CASSPVVGLGYNSPLHF